The 12 T cell receptor beta chains presented below share a single source sample, sequenced in a study of cytomegalovirus exposure and HLA in healthy donors. The PCR ran on 60 Vbeta and 13 Jbeta primers. Measured with immunoSEQ multiplex PCR; TCRdb has only the in-frame clones, and not every one. The data show some 210,000 clones, roughly four fifths seen once. What was sequenced was PBMCs. These receptors all stem from a woman aged 50 to 60 in good health and CMV-seropositive.

This clone was counted between two and nine times. This chain joins TRBV27 and TRBJ1-1; D is unclear. The CDR3 is made up of 13 amino acids. The germline CDR1 and CDR2 sequences are MNHEY and SMNVEV (reference sequence). Trimming pared 7 bases from V and 8 bases from J, leaving 17 bases between. Here the CDR3 DNA reads TGTGCCAGCATTTCATCGTTTAAACGGGAAGCTTTCTTT. It is translated as CASISSFKREAFF.

This clone occurred a few times. The chain combines TRBV15 with TRBJ1-1, with no clear D. V lost 0 bases, J lost 11 bases, and 19 bases lay in between. Germline lookup yields CDR1 LNHNV and CDR2 YYDKDF (reference sequence). The CDR3 is 15 residues long. CDR3 sequence (DNA): TGTGCCACCAGCAGAGATACCGCGACTCCTACAAAGGCTTTCTTT. Protein: CATSRDTATPTKAFF.

The chain uses TRBV7-2 and TRBJ2-7; D unclear. Trimming removed 1 base at V and 6 bases at J, with 7 bases between. CDR1 and CDR2 from the germline V gene are SGHTA and FQGNSA. The CDR3 loop spans 12 amino acids. This CDR3 is CASSLDFLEQYF. DNA for the CDR3: TGTGCCAGCAGCTTAGACTTCCTCGAGCAGTACTTC.

This clone came up once. CDR3 in amino acids: CASSYSWGAGANVLTF. CDR3 in DNA: TGTGCCAGCAGTTACTCCTGGGGCGCTGGGGCCAACGTCCTGACTTTC. The chain recombines TRBV6-5 with TRBJ2-6, with D possibly matching TRBD1 (5 bases). The germline CDR1 and CDR2 sequences are MNHEY and SVGAGI. The V end was cut by 0 bases, the J end by 2 bases, with 8 bases between. CDR3 length: 16 residues.

This chain links TRBV18 with TRBJ1-4; 9 nucleotides match TRBD1. The CDR3 spans 14 residues. Germline-derived CDR1 and CDR2 are KGHSH and LQKENI. The V and J ends lost 3 bases and 8 bases, in that order; junction bases with no gene match: 4. For the CDR3, the DNA is TGTGCCAGCTCACCTGGGACAGGGTACGAAAAACTGTTTTTT. As protein: CASSPGTGYEKLFF.

The rearrangement joins TRBV19 to TRBJ2-3; D gene unclear. V was shortened by 6 bases and J by 2 bases, with 15 bases between the two germline ends. The CDR3 totals 15 residues. CDR1 and CDR2 from the germline V gene are LNHDA and SQIVND (reference sequence). The CDR3 is CASSNTARNTDTQYF. CDR3 nucleotide sequence: TGTGCCAGTAGCAACACAGCCCGAAACACAGATACGCAGTATTTT. The full variable domain, completed using reference TRBV19 and TRBJ2-3, is DGGITQSPKYLFRKEGQNVTLSCEQNLNHDAMYWYRQDPGQGLRLIYYSQIVNDFQKGDIAEGYSVSREKKESFPLTVTSAQKNPTAFYLCASSNTARNTDTQYFGPGTRLTVL.

The chain links TRBV6-5 to TRBJ2-3, with 7 bases lining up with TRBD1. Germline-derived CDR1 and CDR2 are MNHEY and SVGAGI. J lost 4 bases, V lost 2 bases, and 6 bases had no gene match. The CDR3 consists of 15 residues. Written as DNA, the CDR3 is TGTGCCAGCAGTTACGAGAACAGGGGCCCAGATACGCAGTATTTT. This gives the protein CASSYENRGPDTQYF.

In this sample, this clone turned up a few times. This chain links TRBV7-9 with TRBJ1-2; tentatively, D is TRBD1 (6 bases). CDR1 is SEHNR and CDR2 is FQNEAQ in the germline V gene (reference sequence). The CDR3 is 16 amino acids. Trimming stripped 3 bases from V and 4 bases from J, with 18 bases between. The CDR3 here is CASSLGAVTDGYGYTF. Here the CDR3 DNA reads TGTGCCAGCAGCTTGGGGGCTGTGACGGATGGCTATGGCTACACCTTC.

CDR3 in amino acids: CASRAPGESSYNEQFF. CDR3 sequence (DNA): TGTGCCAGCAGGGCGCCGGGAGAAAGCTCCTACAATGAGCAGTTCTTC. The chain combines TRBV7-2 with TRBJ2-1; maybe TRBD2 (6 bases). This CDR3 contains 16 residues. Trimming shortened V by 6 bases and J by 0 bases, and 15 bases separated the two germline ends. Germline assignment: CDR1 SGHTA and CDR2 FQGNSA.

In this sample, this clone turned up a few times. The chain has TRBV6-5 and TRBJ1-4; D is ambiguous. Trimming cost V 2 bases and J 5 bases, with 12 bases left between them. The CDR3 runs 15 residues. Germline CDR1 and CDR2: MNHEY and SVGAGI. The CDR3 loop reads CASSYTAGQNEKLFF. CDR3 nucleotides: TGTGCCAGCAGTTACACAGCGGGCCAAAATGAAAAACTGTTTTTT.

The chain joins TRBV28 to TRBJ2-7, with TRBD2 matching 10 bases. The CDR3 extends over 16 amino acids. Germline CDR1 and CDR2: MDHEN and SYDVKM. V gave up 5 bases and J gave up 4 bases; unmatched junction bases: 11. CDR3 nucleotides: TGTGCCAGCAGTCCCAACCTAGGTAGCGGGGGGTACGAGCAGTACTTC. As protein: CASSPNLGSGGYEQYF.

This clone has a single count. The V call is TRBV5-1, the J call TRBJ1-1, with unresolved D. Looked up from germline, CDR1 is SGHRS and CDR2 is YFSETQ. CDR3 size: 13 residues. The ends were cut back, 0 bases at V and 7 bases at J, with 10 bases in the middle. CDR3 amino acids: CASSLGLLLEAFF. The CDR3 nucleotides are TGCGCCAGCAGCTTGGGTCTTTTACTTGAAGCTTTCTTT.